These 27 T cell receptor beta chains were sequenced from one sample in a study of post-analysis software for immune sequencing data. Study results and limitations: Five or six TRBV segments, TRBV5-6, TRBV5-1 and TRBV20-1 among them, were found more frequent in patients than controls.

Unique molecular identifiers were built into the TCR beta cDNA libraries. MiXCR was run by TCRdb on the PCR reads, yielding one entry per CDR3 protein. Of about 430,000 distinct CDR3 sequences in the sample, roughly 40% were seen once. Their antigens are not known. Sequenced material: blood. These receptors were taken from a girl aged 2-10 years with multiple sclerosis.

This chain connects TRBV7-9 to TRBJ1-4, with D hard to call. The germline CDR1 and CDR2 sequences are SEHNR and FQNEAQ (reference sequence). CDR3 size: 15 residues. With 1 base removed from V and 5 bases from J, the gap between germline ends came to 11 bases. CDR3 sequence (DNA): TGTGCCAGCAGCTTAGGGCCCGGACGAAATGAAAAACTGTTTTTT. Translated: CASSLGPGRNEKLFF.

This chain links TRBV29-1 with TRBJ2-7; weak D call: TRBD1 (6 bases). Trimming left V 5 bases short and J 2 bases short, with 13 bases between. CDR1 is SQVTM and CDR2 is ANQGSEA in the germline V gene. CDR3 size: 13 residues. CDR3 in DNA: TGCAGCGTTCGGGCAGGGGTGACCTACGAGCAGTACTTC. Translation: CSVRAGVTYEQYF.

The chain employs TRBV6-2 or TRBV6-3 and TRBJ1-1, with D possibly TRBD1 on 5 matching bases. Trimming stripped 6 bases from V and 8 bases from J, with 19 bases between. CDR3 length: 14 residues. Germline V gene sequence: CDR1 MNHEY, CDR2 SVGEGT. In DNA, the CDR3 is TGTGCCAGCAGGGACACGGCCGGGGGAGTAGAAGCTTTCTTT. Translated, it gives CASRDTAGGVEAFF.

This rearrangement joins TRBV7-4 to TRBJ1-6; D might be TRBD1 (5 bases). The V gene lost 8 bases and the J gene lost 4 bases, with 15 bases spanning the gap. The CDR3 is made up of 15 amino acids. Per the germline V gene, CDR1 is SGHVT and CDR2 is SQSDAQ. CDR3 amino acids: CASDPGLQYNSPLHF. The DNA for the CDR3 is TGTGCCAGCGATCCGGGACTGCAGTATAATTCACCCCTCCACTTT.

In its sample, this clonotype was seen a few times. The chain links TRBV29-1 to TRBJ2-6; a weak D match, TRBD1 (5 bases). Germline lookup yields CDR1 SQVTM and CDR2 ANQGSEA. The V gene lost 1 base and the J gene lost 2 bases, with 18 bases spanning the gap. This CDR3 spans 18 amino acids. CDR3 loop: CSVEAQGPFFTGANVLTF. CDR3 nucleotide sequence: TGCAGCGTTGAAGCTCAGGGCCCTTTCTTTACTGGGGCCAACGTCCTGACTTTC.

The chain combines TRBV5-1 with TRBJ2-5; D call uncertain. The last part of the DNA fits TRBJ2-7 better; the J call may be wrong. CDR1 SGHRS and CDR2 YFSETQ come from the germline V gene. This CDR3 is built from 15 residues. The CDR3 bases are TGCGCCAGCAGCTTGGTCTTAAGGCACACGGGCGAGCAGTACTTC. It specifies CASSLVLRHTGEQYF.

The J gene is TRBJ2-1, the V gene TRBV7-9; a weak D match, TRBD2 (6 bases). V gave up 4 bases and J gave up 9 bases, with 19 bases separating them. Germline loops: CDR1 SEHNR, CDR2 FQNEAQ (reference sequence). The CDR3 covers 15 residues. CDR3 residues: CASSSLRGTNSEQFF. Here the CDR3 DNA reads TGTGCCAGCAGCTCTCTTCGGGGGACCAACAGTGAGCAGTTCTTC.

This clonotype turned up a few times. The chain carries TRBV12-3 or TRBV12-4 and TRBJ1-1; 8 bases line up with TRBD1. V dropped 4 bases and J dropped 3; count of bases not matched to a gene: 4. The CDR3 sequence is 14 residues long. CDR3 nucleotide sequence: TGTGCCAGCAGTTGGACAGGGATCGACACTGAAGCTTTCTTT. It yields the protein CASSWTGIDTEAFF.

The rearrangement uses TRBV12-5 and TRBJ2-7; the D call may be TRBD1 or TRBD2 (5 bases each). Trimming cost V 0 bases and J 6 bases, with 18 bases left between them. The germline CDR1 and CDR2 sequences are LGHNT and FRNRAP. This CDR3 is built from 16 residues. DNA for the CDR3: TGTGCTAGTGGTTTGGTACTGTCCGGGACCAAGGCCGAGCAGTACTTC. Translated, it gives CASGLVLSGTKAEQYF.

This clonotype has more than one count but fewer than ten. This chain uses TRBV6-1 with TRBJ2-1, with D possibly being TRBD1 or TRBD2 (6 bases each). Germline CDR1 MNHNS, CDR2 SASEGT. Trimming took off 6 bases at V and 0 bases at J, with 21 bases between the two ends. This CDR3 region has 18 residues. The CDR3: CASRPQVGGQSSYNEQFF. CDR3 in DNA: TGTGCCAGCAGACCTCAGGTGGGGGGCCAGAGCTCCTACAATGAGCAGTTCTTC.

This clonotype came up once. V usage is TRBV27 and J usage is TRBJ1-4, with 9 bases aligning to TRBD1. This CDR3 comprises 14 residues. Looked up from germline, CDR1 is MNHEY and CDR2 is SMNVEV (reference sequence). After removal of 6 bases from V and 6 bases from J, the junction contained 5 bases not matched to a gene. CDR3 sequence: CASSPGTGYEKLFF. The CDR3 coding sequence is TGTGCCAGCAGCCCCGGGACAGGGTATGAAAAACTGTTTTTT.

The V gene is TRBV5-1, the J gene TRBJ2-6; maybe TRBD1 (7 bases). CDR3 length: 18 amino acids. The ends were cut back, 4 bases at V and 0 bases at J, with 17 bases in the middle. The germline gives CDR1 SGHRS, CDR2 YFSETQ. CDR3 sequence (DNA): TGCGCCAGCAGCCCGCTCGGGGGACAGCTCTCTGGGGCCAACGTCCTGACTTTC. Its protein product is CASSPLGGQLSGANVLTF.

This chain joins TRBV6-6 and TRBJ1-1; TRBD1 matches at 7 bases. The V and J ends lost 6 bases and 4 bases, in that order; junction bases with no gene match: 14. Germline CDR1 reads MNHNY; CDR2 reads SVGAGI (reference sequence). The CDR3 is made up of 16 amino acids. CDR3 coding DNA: TGTGCCAGCAGACTTACCCAGACAGGGCCTAGCACTGAAGCTTTCTTT. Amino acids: CASRLTQTGPSTEAFF.

The chain's CDR3 is CASSYGATEQFF. CDR3 nucleotides: TGTGCCAGCAGTTACGGGGCGACCGAGCAGTTCTTC. V gene TRBV6-5 combines with J gene TRBJ2-1, with D possibly TRBD1 on 5 matching bases. V was clipped by 2 bases and J by 10 bases, with 9 bases between them. The germline CDR1 and CDR2 sequences are MNHEY and SVGAGI. This CDR3 region has 12 residues.

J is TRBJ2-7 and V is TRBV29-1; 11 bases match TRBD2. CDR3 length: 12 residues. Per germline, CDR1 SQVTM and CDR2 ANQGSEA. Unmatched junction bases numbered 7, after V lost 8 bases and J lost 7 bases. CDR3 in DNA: TGCAGCTGCGGACTAGCGGGCAATGAGCAGTACTTC. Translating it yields CSCGLAGNEQYF.

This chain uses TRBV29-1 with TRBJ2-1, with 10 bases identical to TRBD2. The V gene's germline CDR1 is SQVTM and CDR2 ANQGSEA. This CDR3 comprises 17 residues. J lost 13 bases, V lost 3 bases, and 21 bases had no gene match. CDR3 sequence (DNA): TGCAGCGTTGAGTCTTGGCTGGGTAGCGGGAGGAAAGAGACCCAGTTCTTC. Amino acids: CSVESWLGSGRKETQFF.

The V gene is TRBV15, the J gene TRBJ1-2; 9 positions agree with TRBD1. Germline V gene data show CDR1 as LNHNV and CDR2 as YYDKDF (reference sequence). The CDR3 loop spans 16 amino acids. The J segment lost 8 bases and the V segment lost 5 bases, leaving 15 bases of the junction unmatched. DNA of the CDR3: TGTGCCACCAGCGGACAGGGGACCGACCGACTTCGAGGCTACACCTTC. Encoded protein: CATSGQGTDRLRGYTF.

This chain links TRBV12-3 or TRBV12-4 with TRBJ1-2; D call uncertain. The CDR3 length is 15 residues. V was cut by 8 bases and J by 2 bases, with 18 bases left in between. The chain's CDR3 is CASEGLGGPNYGYTF. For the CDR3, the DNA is TGTGCCAGCGAGGGTCTGGGAGGGCCCAACTATGGCTACACCTTC.

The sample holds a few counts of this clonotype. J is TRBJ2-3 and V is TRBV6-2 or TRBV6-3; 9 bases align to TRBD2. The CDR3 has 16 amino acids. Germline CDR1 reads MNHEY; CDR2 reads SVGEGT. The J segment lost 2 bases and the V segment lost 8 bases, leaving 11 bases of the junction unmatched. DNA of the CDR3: TGTGCCAGCGGACTACTAGCGGGTCTGTACACAGATACGCAGTATTTT. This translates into CASGLLAGLYTDTQYF.

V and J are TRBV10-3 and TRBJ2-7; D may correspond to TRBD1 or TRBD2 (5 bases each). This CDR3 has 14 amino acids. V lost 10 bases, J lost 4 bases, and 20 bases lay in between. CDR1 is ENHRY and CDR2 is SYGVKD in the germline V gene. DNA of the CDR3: TGTGCCACCCTAACCAGAGAGGGGCAATACGAGCAGTACTTC. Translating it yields CATLTREGQYEQYF.

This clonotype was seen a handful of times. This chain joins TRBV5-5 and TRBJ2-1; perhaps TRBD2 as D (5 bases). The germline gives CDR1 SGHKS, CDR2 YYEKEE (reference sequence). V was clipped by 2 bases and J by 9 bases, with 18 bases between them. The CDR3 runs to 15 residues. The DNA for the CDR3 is TGTGCCAGCAGCTTAGGACTCCCAGGACCGGCTGAGCAGTTCTTC. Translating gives CASSLGLPGPAEQFF.

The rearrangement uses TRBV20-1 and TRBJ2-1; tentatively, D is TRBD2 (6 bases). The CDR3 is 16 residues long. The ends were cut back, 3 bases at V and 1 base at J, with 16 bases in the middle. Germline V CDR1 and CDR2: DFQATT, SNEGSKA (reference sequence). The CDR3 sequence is CSASATGLMSYNEQFF. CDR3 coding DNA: TGCAGTGCTAGTGCGACGGGACTGATGTCCTACAATGAGCAGTTCTTC.

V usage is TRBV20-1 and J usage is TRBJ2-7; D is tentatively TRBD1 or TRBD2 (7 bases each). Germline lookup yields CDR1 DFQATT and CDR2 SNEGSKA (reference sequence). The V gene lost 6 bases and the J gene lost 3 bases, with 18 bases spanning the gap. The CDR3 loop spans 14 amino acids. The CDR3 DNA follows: TGCAGTGCCTCAGGGGGGACGGGGGGCTACGAGCAGTACTTC. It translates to CSASGGTGGYEQYF.

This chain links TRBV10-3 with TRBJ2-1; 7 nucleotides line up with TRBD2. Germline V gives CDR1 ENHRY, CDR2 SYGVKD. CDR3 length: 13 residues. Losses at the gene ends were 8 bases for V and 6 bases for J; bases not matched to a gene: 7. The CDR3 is CAIGGSGTNEQFF. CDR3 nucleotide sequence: TGTGCCATCGGGGGAAGCGGGACCAATGAGCAGTTCTTC.

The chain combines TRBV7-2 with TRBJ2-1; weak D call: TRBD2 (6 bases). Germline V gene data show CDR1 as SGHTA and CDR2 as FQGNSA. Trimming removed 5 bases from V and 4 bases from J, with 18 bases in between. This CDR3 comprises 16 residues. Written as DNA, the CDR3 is TGTGCCAGCAGCCCTCTAAGGTTAGCGGAATACAATGAGCAGTTCTTC. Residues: CASSPLRLAEYNEQFF.

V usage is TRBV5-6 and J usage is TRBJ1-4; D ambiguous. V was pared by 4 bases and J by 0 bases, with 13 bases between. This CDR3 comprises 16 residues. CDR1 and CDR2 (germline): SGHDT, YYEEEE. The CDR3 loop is CASSPFLPATNEKLFF. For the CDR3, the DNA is TGTGCCAGCAGCCCTTTCCTACCGGCAACTAATGAAAAACTGTTTTTT.

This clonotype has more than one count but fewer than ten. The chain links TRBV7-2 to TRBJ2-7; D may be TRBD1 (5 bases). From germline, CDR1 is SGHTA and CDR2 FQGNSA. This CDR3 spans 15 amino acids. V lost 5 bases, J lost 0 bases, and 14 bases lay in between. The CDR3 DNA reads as TGTGCCAGCAGCGTCGGACACCACAGCTCCTACGAGCAGTACTTC. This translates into CASSVGHHSSYEQYF.